This entry is about one TCR beta chain. Per the germline V gene, CDR1 is MNHEY and CDR2 is SMNVEV (reference sequence). The CDR3 covers 13 residues. V was shortened by 0 bases and J by 8 bases, with 8 bases between the two germline ends. These data are taken from a study of cytotoxic CD8 clonotypes in ibrutinib-treated CLL. Investigators sought sequencing depths of between 1 in 200,000 and 1 in 1 million T cells. Only in-frame clones appear in the TCRdb table, and some are missing; sequencing was by immunoSEQ multiplex PCR. The data hold about 40,000 clones, with approximately 70% observed a single time.

Sequences were derived from PBMCs, sampled at disease progression, from a patient treated with ibrutinib. The genes are TRBV27 and TRBJ2-1; a weak D match, TRBD2 (5 bases). The origin of this receptor is a human donor with chronic lymphocytic leukemia. The CDR3 DNA is TGTGCCAGCAGTTTATCTGGGAGCCATGAGCAGTTCTTC. As protein: CASSLSGSHEQFF.